Listed here are 19 T cell receptor beta chains from one sample, sequenced in a study of blood T cell repertoires in COVID-19. Profiled with immunoSEQ multiplex PCR; TCRdb holds only in-frame clones, not every one. The sample records fewer than 250,000 clones, roughly 80% being singletons. Material for sequencing was peripheral blood. The receptors here all came from a woman in her forties or fifties with acute or convalescent COVID-19.

In this sample, this clone turned up a few times. The J gene is TRBJ2-4, the V gene TRBV7-9; 9 bases are a match to TRBD1. The CDR3 contains 14 residues. The germline V gene encodes CDR1 SEHNR and CDR2 FQNEAQ (reference sequence). The V and J ends lost 5 bases and 9 bases, in that order; junction bases with no gene match: 8. The CDR3 DNA reads TGTGCCAGCAGCCCGGGGGGACAGGGAGGCATTCAGTACTTC. It encodes CASSPGGQGGIQYF.

This clone was counted once. The V and J genes are TRBV15 and TRBJ2-7; possible D gene TRBD1, 6 bases. The V end lost 3 bases, the J end lost 0 bases, and 21 bases lay between the germline ends. Germline V lookup: CDR1 LNHNV, CDR2 YYDKDF (reference sequence). The CDR3 runs to 18 residues. The CDR3 reads CATSRGAGWAESSYEQYF. The CDR3 DNA follows: TGTGCCACCAGCAGGGGGGCAGGGTGGGCCGAAAGCTCCTACGAGCAGTACTTC. Full variable domain (rest looked up from reference TRBV15 and TRBJ2-7): DAMVIQNPRYQVTQFGKPVTLSCSQTLNHNVMYWYQQKSSQAPKLLFHYYDKDFNNEADTPDNFQSRRPNTSFCFLDIRSPGLGDTAMYLCATSRGAGWAESSYEQYFGPGTRLTVT.

The genes are TRBV9 and TRBJ2-1; D perhaps matches TRBD2 (5 bases). CDR1 and CDR2 (germline): SGDLS, YYNGEE. Trimming removed 0 bases at V and 4 bases at J, with 11 bases between. This CDR3 contains 15 residues. CDR3 sequence: CASSVGVTTYNEQFF. CDR3 bases: TGTGCCAGCAGCGTAGGTGTGACTACTTACAATGAGCAGTTCTTC.

The chain carries TRBV5-6 and TRBJ2-3; 7 nucleotides line up with TRBD1. The CDR3 is made up of 15 amino acids. J was trimmed by 6 bases and V by 2 bases; bases with no gene match: 9. The germline V gene encodes CDR1 SGHDT and CDR2 YYEEEE. The CDR3 bases are TGTGCCAGCAGCTTTGAGGGGGCAGGTTTGGATACGCAGTATTTT. This translates into CASSFEGAGLDTQYF.

The chain recombines TRBV25-1 with TRBJ1-4; 9 bases map to TRBD1. Germline loops: CDR1 MGHDK, CDR2 SYGVNS. The CDR3 length is 15 residues. V shed 5 bases and J 7 bases; nucleotides not matched to a gene: 8. CDR3 loop: CASSIRTGVGEKLFF. DNA of the CDR3: TGTGCCAGCAGTATTCGGACAGGGGTTGGTGAAAAACTGTTTTTT.

The V gene is TRBV2, the J gene TRBJ1-2; D uncertain. V dropped 8 bases and J dropped 4 bases, with 8 bases sitting between them. Germline V gene data show CDR1 as SNHLY and CDR2 as FYNNEI. The CDR3 loop spans 11 amino acids. The CDR3 here is CASEQFYGYTF. The CDR3 DNA reads TGTGCCAGCGAACAATTCTATGGCTACACCTTC. Combining the CDR3 with reference TRBV2 and TRBJ1-2 gives the whole variable domain EPEVTQTPSHQVTQMGQEVILRCVPISNHLYFYWYRQILGQKVEFLVSFYNNEISEKSEIFDDQFSVERPDGSNFTLKIRSTKLEDSAMYFCASEQFYGYTFGSGTRLTVV.

This clone was observed a few times. The rearrangement links TRBV5-4 to TRBJ2-3; 7 bases match TRBD2. The CDR3 length is 16 residues. Germline loops: CDR1 SGHNT, CDR2 YYREEE (reference sequence). The ends lost 3 bases at V and 5 bases at J; junction bases unmatched: 12. CDR3 sequence: CASSSDAGARGDTQYF. In DNA, the CDR3 is TGTGCCAGCAGCTCCGACGCGGGAGCAAGGGGAGATACGCAGTATTTT.

The gene calls are TRBV5-1 and TRBJ1-2; 8 nucleotides agree with TRBD1. In germline, CDR1 is SGHRS, CDR2 YFSETQ. This CDR3 has 17 amino acids. V shed 0 bases and J 0 bases; nucleotides not matched to a gene: 7. As DNA, the CDR3 is TGCGCCAGCAGCTTGGGCCCGGGACAGGAGGCTAACTATGGCTACACCTTC. Translating it yields CASSLGPGQEANYGYTF.

This rearrangement joins TRBV5-8 to TRBJ2-1; 8 bases match TRBD1. Germline V gene lookup returns CDR1 SGHTS and CDR2 YDEGEE. CDR3 length: 17 residues. J lost 7 bases, V lost 2 bases, and 14 bases had no gene match. The DNA for the CDR3 is TGTGCCAGCAGCTTAGAGGACAGGGTGGGGCTCAGGAATGAGCAGTTCTTC. This sequence encodes CASSLEDRVGLRNEQFF.

This chain joins TRBV3-1 (or the pseudogene TRBV3-2) and TRBJ2-1, with 15 bases that match TRBD2. CDR3 size: 20 residues. Unmatched junction bases numbered 13, after V lost 0 bases and J lost 7 bases. Germline V gene lookup returns CDR1 LGHDT and CDR2 YNNKEL (reference sequence). The CDR3 sequence is CASSQDVKSGTSGRNNEQFF. The CDR3 nucleotides are TGTGCCAGCAGCCAAGATGTCAAATCCGGGACTAGCGGGAGGAATAATGAGCAGTTCTTC.

The chain is built from TRBV6-2 or TRBV6-3 and TRBJ2-1; TRBD2 aligns across 10 bases. There are 15 residues in the CDR3. Germline loops: CDR1 MNHEY, CDR2 SVGEGT. With V trimmed by 6 bases and J by 15 bases, 17 bases remained unmatched. CDR3 amino acids: CASSPAGSGRARPFF. The CDR3 coding sequence is TGTGCCAGCAGCCCCGCCGGCAGCGGGAGGGCCAGACCGTTCTTC.

This clone showed up just once. V usage is TRBV5-5 and J usage is TRBJ1-1, with D perhaps TRBD1 (6 bases). Germline CDR1 reads SGHKS; CDR2 reads YYEKEE (reference sequence). The CDR3 covers 15 residues. Trimming left V 4 bases short and J 4 bases short, with 17 bases between. The CDR3 spells CASSTLQGPGTEAFF. In DNA, the CDR3 is TGTGCCAGCAGCACCTTACAGGGCCCCGGCACTGAAGCTTTCTTT.

This clone has just a few counts. V usage is TRBV20-1 and J usage is TRBJ2-1; 9 bases line up with TRBD2. V shed 3 bases, J shed 4 bases, and the junction held 16 bases outside the gene matches. The CDR3 sequence is 18 residues long. Germline V CDR1 and CDR2: DFQATT, SNEGSKA (reference sequence). The CDR3 nucleotides are TGCAGTGCTAGTGACCGCCTCCAAGGACTAGCGTATTACAATGAGCAGTTCTTC. Its translation: CSASDRLQGLAYYNEQFF.

CDR3 nucleotide sequence: TGTGCCAGCAGTTACCCGACGAGACTAGCGGGAGTCCCGTCCACCAAAAACATTCAGTACTTC. Its translation is CASSYPTRLAGVPSTKNIQYF. The gene calls are TRBV6-2 or TRBV6-3 and TRBJ2-4; 12 bases fit TRBD2. V lost 2 bases, J lost 2 bases, and 16 bases stayed unmatched. Germline values: CDR1 MNHEY, CDR2 SVGEGT. The CDR3 spans 21 residues.

J is TRBJ2-1 and V is TRBV27; TRBD1 agrees at 10 bases. CDR1 is MNHEY and CDR2 is SMNVEV in the germline V gene (reference sequence). V was pared by 6 bases and J by 8 bases, with 19 bases of the junction left unmatched. The CDR3 is 18 residues long. CDR3 protein: CASRYSITRQGARYEQFF. DNA for the CDR3: TGTGCCAGCAGATATAGCATTACCCGACAGGGGGCTCGTTATGAGCAGTTCTTC.

The chain carries TRBV19 and TRBJ2-7; possible D gene TRBD2, 5 bases. The ends were cut back, 5 bases at V and 1 base at J, with 12 bases in the middle. Germline CDR1 reads LNHDA; CDR2 reads SQIVND (reference sequence). The CDR3 is 14 amino acids. The CDR3 loop is CASSRVGLSYEQYF. DNA for the CDR3: TGTGCCAGTAGTCGAGTAGGACTTTCCTACGAGCAGTACTTC.

Only one count was recorded for this clone. The chain has TRBV14 and TRBJ2-7, with D possibly TRBD2 on 6 matching bases. CDR1 is SGHDN, CDR2 FVKESK, per germline. Trimming stripped 3 bases from V and 6 bases from J, with 15 bases between. The CDR3 contains 14 residues. The CDR3 DNA follows: TGTGCCAGCAGCCAGTACGGAGGGGCGGGCGAGCAGTACTTC. It is translated as CASSQYGGAGEQYF.

The chain carries TRBV28 and TRBJ2-6; D perhaps matches TRBD1 (5 bases). The CDR3 length is 16 residues. V lost 4 bases and J 0 bases, leaving 10 bases between the germline ends. Germline loops: CDR1 MDHEN, CDR2 SYDVKM. CDR3 sequence: CASSSAGLSGANVLTF. CDR3 nucleotides: TGTGCCAGCAGTTCGGCAGGGCTCTCTGGGGCCAACGTCCTGACTTTC.

This sequence joins TRBV5-5 and TRBJ2-1; no reliable D call. Per germline, CDR1 SGHKS and CDR2 YYEKEE (reference sequence). The CDR3 is 15 residues long. The V end lost 5 bases, the J end lost 4 bases, and 16 bases lay between the germline ends. This chain's CDR3 is CASRTSGPSYNEQFF. The DNA for the CDR3 is TGTGCCAGCAGAACATCAGGTCCTTCTTACAATGAGCAGTTCTTC.